The rows below give T cell receptor beta chains drawn from one sample of a study of breast tumors, draining lymph nodes, adjacent tissues. TCRdb re-called the multiplex PCR reads with MiXCR, one entry per CDR3 protein. This table has fewer than 200,000 distinct CDR3 sequences, roughly 30% appearing once. The sequenced sample was axillary lymph node tissue. The origin of the receptors is a female donor with breast cancer. Some clones in this sample may be carry-over from other donors' samples. Both conserved end residues are part of each CDR3. The D gene is left open where the match is weak. A row's size may be missing; if present it is once, few, many or a size class.

length,V,J,D,size,CDR3,DNA
14,TRBV20-1,TRBJ2-3,.,.,CSASLGDLTDTQYF,TGCAGTGCTAGCTTGGGGGACCTCACAGATACGCAGTATTTT
15,TRBV20-1,TRBJ2-6,.,many,CSAINRVSGANVLTF,TGCAGTGCCATTAACAGGGTATCTGGGGCCAACGTCCTGACTTTC
17,TRBV10-3,TRBJ1-5,.,many,CAISDRREGTYDQPQHF,TGTGCCATCAGTGACCGCAGGGAAGGGACATATGACCAGCCCCAGCATTTT
20,TRBV14,TRBJ2-6,TRBD1,many,CASSHPGQGSQSSGANVLTF,TGTGCCAGCAGCCACCCGGGACAGGGGTCCCAGTCGTCTGGGGCCAACGTCCTGACTTTC
15,TRBV20-1,TRBJ2-7,.,many,CSASDGGAGSYEQYF,TGCAGTGCTAGCGATGGGGGGGCGGGATCCTACGAGCAGTACTTC
16,TRBV7-7,TRBJ1-1,TRBD1,.,CASSFTTGRMNTEAFF,TGTGCTAGCAGCTTTACGACAGGGAGGATGAACACTGAAGCTTTCTTT
14,TRBV7-2,TRBJ2-7,.,many,CASSPGVGGGEQYF,TGTGCCAGCAGCCCAGGGGTAGGAGGTGGCGAGCAGTACTTC
14,TRBV7-9,TRBJ1-2,TRBD1,many,CASGTTTGGYGYTF,TGTGCCAGCGGGACTACTACAGGGGGCTATGGCTACACCTTC
15,TRBV6-2/TRBV6-3,TRBJ2-5,.,.,CASSYSEVSGETQYF,TGTGCCAGCAGTTACTCGGAGGTTTCAGGAGAGACCCAGTACTTC
13,TRBV30,TRBJ1-2,.,few,CAWARRGGYGYTF,TGTGCCTGGGCCAGGCGGGGGGGGTACGGCTACACCTTC
14,TRBV28,TRBJ1-5,.,.,CASSWLDSNQPQHF,TGTGCCAGCAGTTGGCTAGATAGCAATCAGCCCCAGCATTTT
14,TRBV12-3/TRBV12-4,TRBJ2-5,.,.,CASSPGLSDGTQYF,TGTGCCAGCAGCCCCGGTTTGAGTGATGGGACCCAGTACTTC
15,TRBV20-1,TRBJ1-6,TRBD1,many,CSARWRDRGNSPLHF,TGCAGTGCTAGATGGCGGGACAGGGGTAATTCACCCCTCCACTTT
15,TRBV11-2,TRBJ2-5,.,many,CASSLGVGRQETQYF,TGTGCCAGCAGCTTAGGGGTAGGGCGCCAAGAGACCCAGTACTTC
16,TRBV7-9,TRBJ2-5,.,many,CASSLGPTGRLETQYF,TGTGCCAGCAGCTTAGGCCCCACGGGTAGGCTGGAGACCCAGTACTTC
13,TRBV20-1,TRBJ1-4,.,once,CSARGTLDEKLFF,TGCAGTGCTAGAGGTACCCTAGATGAAAAACTGTTTTTT
15,TRBV7-8,TRBJ2-7,.,many,CASSRTGTGNYEQYF,TGTGCCAGCAGCCGAACCGGGACGGGGAATTACGAGCAGTACTTC
13,TRBV3-1,TRBJ2-2,.,many,CASSQVEGGELFF,TGTGCCAGCAGCCAAGTAGAGGGGGGGGAGCTGTTTTTT